This T cell receptor (beta chain) was recovered during a study of blood T cell repertoires in COVID-19. This clone has more than one count but fewer than ten. CDR3 length: 14 residues. The germline V gene encodes CDR1 SGHRS and CDR2 YFSETQ. V gave up 7 bases and J gave up 8 bases; unmatched junction bases: 14. The table came from immunoSEQ multiplex PCR; TCRdb's copy has only in-frame clones and leaves some out. The table includes around 49,000 clones, 70% to 85% detected once. The sequencing sample was made of PBMCs or T cells enriched from blood (not recorded which). The chain recombines TRBV5-1 with TRBJ1-2, with 7 positions matching TRBD1. The origin of this receptor is a woman in her forties or fifties with acute COVID-19. CDR3 amino acids: CASGRTGGGYGYTF. For the CDR3, the DNA is TGCGCCAGCGGCCGGACAGGTGGAGGTTACGGCTACACCTTC.